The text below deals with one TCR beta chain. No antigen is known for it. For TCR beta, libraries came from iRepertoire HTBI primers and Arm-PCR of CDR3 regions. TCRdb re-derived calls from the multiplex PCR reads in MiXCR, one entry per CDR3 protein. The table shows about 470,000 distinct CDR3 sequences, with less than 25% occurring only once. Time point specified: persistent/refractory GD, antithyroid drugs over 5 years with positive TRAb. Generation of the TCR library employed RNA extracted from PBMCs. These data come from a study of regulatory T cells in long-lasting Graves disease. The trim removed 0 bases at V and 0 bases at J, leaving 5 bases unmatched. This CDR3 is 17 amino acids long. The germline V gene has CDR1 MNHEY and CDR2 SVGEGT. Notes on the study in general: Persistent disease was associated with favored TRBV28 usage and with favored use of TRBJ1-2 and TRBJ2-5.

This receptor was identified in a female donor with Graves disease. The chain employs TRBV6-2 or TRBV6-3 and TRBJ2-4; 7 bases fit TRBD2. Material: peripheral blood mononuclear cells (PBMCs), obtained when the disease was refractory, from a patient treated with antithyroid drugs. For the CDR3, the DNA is TGTGCCAGCAGTTACTCGGAAGCGGGACTAGCCAAAAACATTCAGTACTTC. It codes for CASSYSEAGLAKNIQYF.